This TCR beta chain was recovered during a study of molecular identifiers for immune sequencing clone quantification. This clonotype has at least ten counts. As yet, its antigen is unknown. TCRdb reprocessed the PCR reads with MiXCR, giving one entry per CDR3 protein. The sample has approximately 590,000 distinct CDR3 sequences, around 25% seen once; the top ten hold 0.78%. Study-level findings and limits: The share of molecules held by clones above 20 RNA copies was over 98% in effector cells and under 1% in naive cells. Detectable among one million naive cells, according to reports, was Jurkat TCR RNA spiked in from one cell.

Germline values: CDR1 SQVTM, CDR2 ANQGSEA. This CDR3 contains 16 residues. Trimming took 1 base from V and 4 from J; bases not matched to a gene: 6. Sorted naive CD8 T cells were those defined as CD8+CD4-CCR7+CD45RA+. This TCR derives from a human donor in good health. Some libraries in this study had Jurkat cell RNA spiked in. V is TRBV29-1 and J is TRBJ2-2, with 10 bases that match TRBD1. Sequencing was done on a sample of naive CD8+ T cells from blood, with Jurkat cell RNA spiked in. As for subset: FACS-sorted CD8+CD4-CCR7+CD45RA+ naive T cells. CDR3 amino acids: CSVEGAGTGVTGELFF. In nucleotides, the CDR3 is TGCAGCGTTGAAGGGGCAGGGACAGGGGTCACCGGGGAGCTGTTTTTT.